A single sample is the source of the 8 T cell receptor beta chains below, sequenced in a study of blood T cell repertoires in COVID-19. The protocol was immunoSEQ multiplex PCR, while the TCRdb copy is restricted to in-frame clones and leaves out a portion. The table lists fewer than 50,000 clones, around 85% of them singletons, with about 4.9% in the top ten. The source material was peripheral blood. These receptors all stem from a man in his fifties or sixties with active COVID-19.

The rearrangement uses TRBV7-6 and TRBJ1-2, with D perhaps TRBD1 (5 bases). Trimming stripped 5 bases from V and 4 bases from J, with 8 bases between. Germline V gives CDR1 SGHVS, CDR2 FNYEAQ. This CDR3 contains 12 residues. The CDR3 DNA reads TGTGCCAGCAGCCCCGGGGGCTATGGCTACACCTTC. Amino acid sequence: CASSPGGYGYTF.

The chain combines TRBV2 with TRBJ2-3; 11 bases line up with TRBD2. This CDR3 has 14 amino acids. The germline gives CDR1 SNHLY, CDR2 FYNNEI. The trim removed 7 bases at V and 5 bases at J, leaving 5 bases unmatched. The CDR3 nucleotides read TGTGCCAGCACGCTTAGCGGGGGGGGAGATACGCAGTATTTT. It specifies CASTLSGGGDTQYF.

This chain links TRBV9 with TRBJ1-1; D remains ambiguous. Germline-derived CDR1 and CDR2 are SGDLS and YYNGEE. V lost 5 bases, J lost 1 base, and 9 bases lay in between. The CDR3 sequence is 13 residues long. The CDR3 coding sequence is TGTGCCAGCAGTCTTTGGCCGAACACTGAAGCTTTCTTT. It yields the protein CASSLWPNTEAFF.

CDR3 amino acids: CASSGQGNTEAFF. CDR3 nucleotides: TGTGCCAGCAGTGGACAGGGGAACACTGAAGCTTTCTTT. This chain uses TRBV2 with TRBJ1-1, with 7 positions matching TRBD1. Trimming cost V 4 bases and J 1 base; bases outside gene matches: 0. The CDR3 is 13 amino acids. Germline values: CDR1 SNHLY, CDR2 FYNNEI. Based on the CDR3 plus reference TRBV2 and TRBJ1-1, the full variable domain is EPEVTQTPSHQVTQMGQEVILRCVPISNHLYFYWYRQILGQKVEFLVSFYNNEISEKSEIFDDQFSVERPDGSNFTLKIRSTKLEDSAMYFCASSGQGNTEAFFGQGTRLTVV.

This rearrangement joins TRBV3-1 (or the pseudogene TRBV3-2) to TRBJ1-3; TRBD1 matches 9 bases. V lost 4 bases, J lost 4 bases, and 11 bases stayed unmatched. Looked up from germline, CDR1 is LGHDT and CDR2 is YNNKEL (reference sequence). This CDR3 contains 17 residues. Here the CDR3 DNA reads TGTGCCAGCAGCCTGGGACAGGGCAGGACGGGCGGAAACACCATATATTTT. Translating it yields CASSLGQGRTGGNTIYF.

In this sample, this clone turned up a few times. The chain combines TRBV29-1 with TRBJ2-2, with a possible D match to TRBD1 (5 bases). The germline V gene encodes CDR1 SQVTM and CDR2 ANQGSEA. Trimming shortened V by 3 bases and J by 1 base, and 9 bases separated the two germline ends. This CDR3 region has 14 residues. CDR3 in DNA: TGCAGCGTTGATTCAGGGAAGAACACCGGGGAGCTGTTTTTT. This sequence encodes CSVDSGKNTGELFF.

This clone was recorded only once. The chain carries TRBV9 and TRBJ1-1; 7 nucleotides agree with TRBD1. The CDR3 sequence is 12 residues long. CDR1 and CDR2 from the germline V gene are SGDLS and YYNGEE. The junction had 6 bases not matched to a gene; V was cut back by 2 bases and J by 11 bases. CDR3 sequence: CASSVTGLDAFF. The DNA for the CDR3 is TGTGCCAGCAGCGTGACAGGGTTGGACGCTTTCTTT.

This chain uses TRBV6-5 with TRBJ2-2; 8 nucleotides match TRBD1. CDR1 and CDR2 from the germline V gene are MNHEY and SVGAGI. After removal of 0 bases from V and 4 bases from J, the junction contained 4 bases not matched to a gene. There are 16 residues in the CDR3. The CDR3 spells CASSYSTGAGTGELFF. In DNA form, the CDR3 reads TGTGCCAGCAGTTACTCGACAGGGGCAGGCACCGGGGAGCTGTTTTTT.